This record concerns one TCR beta chain sequence. Antigen: not known. The study ran its PCR with 60 Vbeta and 13 Jbeta primers. Only in-frame clones appear in the TCRdb table, and some are missing; sequencing was by immunoSEQ multiplex PCR. The data hold about 220,000 clones, with 65% to 85% observed a single time. Trimming took off 2 bases at V and 0 bases at J, with 14 bases between the two ends. Germline CDR1 is MNHNY and CDR2 is SVGAGI (reference sequence). The CDR3 runs 16 residues. This sample is part of a study of cytomegalovirus exposure and HLA in healthy donors. Overall study: Previous work identified roughly 110 million unique TCR beta sequences from about 200 million T cells. Study-wide results and limits: A list of approximately 160 TCR beta chains associated with cytomegalovirus was given. A few V segments could not be told apart, such as TRBV6-2 and TRBV6-3, and were left out. Later analysis indicated greater clonal expansion among HLA-associated TCR beta chains than among equally common other chains.

The sequence derives from a boy aged 2 to 10 in good health and CMV-seronegative. The specimen was PBMCs. The V call is TRBV6-6, the J call TRBJ2-7; D remains unclear. The CDR3 region is CASSYGDGFNSYEQYF. The CDR3 nucleotides read TGTGCCAGCAGTTACGGAGACGGATTCAACTCCTACGAGCAGTACTTC.